One sample yielded the 6 T cell receptor beta chains listed below, sequenced in a study of technical replicates of blood from a few donors. The protocol was immunoSEQ multiplex PCR, while the TCRdb copy is restricted to in-frame clones and leaves out a portion. The sample holds 75,000 to 80,000 clones, approximately 94% seen once. Sample: T cells isolated from PBMCs. The receptors derive from a human donor in good health.

J is TRBJ2-7 and V is TRBV27; 9 bases align to TRBD2. The junction had 9 bases not matched to a gene; V was cut back by 6 bases and J by 6 bases. Per germline, CDR1 MNHEY and CDR2 SMNVEV (reference sequence). The length of the CDR3 is 14 residues. This CDR3 reads CASRIAGAFAEQYF. For the CDR3, the DNA is TGTGCCAGCAGAATAGCGGGGGCCTTCGCCGAGCAGTACTTC.

V and J are TRBV28 and TRBJ2-4; D may be TRBD1 (6 bases). This CDR3 spans 14 amino acids. V shed 5 bases and J shed 3 bases, with 11 bases lying between them. CDR1 and CDR2 (germline): MDHEN, SYDVKM. The CDR3 sequence: CASSPGHFKNIQYF. The CDR3 DNA reads as TGTGCCAGCAGTCCGGGACATTTCAAAAACATTCAGTACTTC. The variable domain in full, with the rest retrieved from reference TRBV28 and TRBJ2-4, is DVKVTQSSRYLVKRTGEKVFLECVQDMDHENMFWYRQDPGLGLRLIYFSYDVKMKEKGDIPEGYSVSREKKERFSLILESASTNQTSMYLCASSPGHFKNIQYFGAGTRLSVL.

The CDR3: CAWKGGSNQPQHF. The CDR3 DNA reads as TGTGCCTGGAAAGGGGGTAGCAATCAGCCCCAGCATTTT. The chain couples TRBV30 to TRBJ1-5, with D maybe TRBD1 (6 bases). Germline V gene sequence: CDR1 GTSNPN, CDR2 SVGIG (reference sequence). Trimming stripped 4 bases from V and 0 bases from J, with 7 bases between. The CDR3 consists of 13 residues. The whole variable domain, remainder taken from reference TRBV30 and TRBJ1-5, is SQTIHQWPATLVQPVGSPLSLECTVEGTSNPNLYWYRQAAGRGLQLLFYSVGIGQISSEVPQNLSASRPQDRQFILSSKKLLLSDSGFYLCAWKGGSNQPQHFGDGTRLSIL.

This clone was detected once. The rearrangement links TRBV30 to TRBJ2-3; 10 bases fit TRBD2. V lost 2 bases, J lost 1 base, and 3 bases stayed unmatched. From germline, CDR1 is GTSNPN and CDR2 SVGIG (reference sequence). The length of the CDR3 is 15 residues. CDR3 bases: TGTGCCTGGAGTACCGGGACTAGCGGCACAGATACGCAGTATTTT. This translates into CAWSTGTSGTDTQYF.

This chain connects TRBV19 to TRBJ1-5, with TRBD1 matching 8 bases. The CDR3 runs to 15 residues. The V segment lost 6 bases and the J segment 2 bases; nucleotides outside the gene matches: 6. Germline V gene sequence: CDR1 LNHDA, CDR2 SQIVND (reference sequence). The CDR3 region is CASRPGGPGNQPQHF. CDR3 nucleotide sequence: TGTGCCAGTAGACCAGGGGGCCCGGGCAATCAGCCCCAGCATTTT.

The rearrangement uses TRBV27 and TRBJ2-2; D may be TRBD1 (7 bases). CDR1 and CDR2 from the germline V gene are MNHEY and SMNVEV (reference sequence). With 11 bases removed from V and 0 bases from J, the gap between germline ends came to 10 bases. CDR3 length equals 13 residues. Written as DNA, the CDR3 is TGTGCCGGCGGGACAGCGAACACCGGGGAGCTGTTTTTT. Translation gives CAGGTANTGELFF.